Sequencing of this T cell receptor beta chain was carried out in a study of T cell responses to AZD1222 COVID-19 vaccine. Data came from immunoSEQ multiplex PCR; TCRdb stores just in-frame clones and leaves some out. The top ten clones hold roughly 5% of a sample with over 130,000 clones, more than 85% of them seen once. This clonotype was obtained from an adult in good health. The specimen comprised peripheral blood, sampled on day 0 of AZD1222 vaccination.

CDR3 nucleotide sequence: TGTGCCAGCAGTGAGGCCTCGAGTAGAATAACCGGGGAGCTGTTTTTT. Translated: CASSEASSRITGELFF. The chain employs TRBV2 and TRBJ2-2; no clear D. Per germline, CDR1 SNHLY and CDR2 FYNNEI. The V gene lost 3 bases and the J gene lost 5 bases, with 16 bases spanning the gap. The CDR3 covers 16 residues.